This TCR beta chain emerged from a study of blood T cell repertoires in COVID-19. V lost 6 bases to trimming and J lost 6 bases; unmatched junction nucleotides: 16. The germline V gene has CDR1 SGHAT and CDR2 FQNNGV. The CDR3 has 17 amino acids. Profiled with immunoSEQ multiplex PCR; TCRdb holds only in-frame clones, not every one. Among under 300,000 clones, around 87% were seen once, and the ten largest hold roughly 4%. The clonotype originates from a young man with active or convalescent COVID-19. The chain links TRBV11-2 to TRBJ2-2; 7 nucleotides line up with TRBD2. The sample comprised peripheral blood. The CDR3 DNA reads TGTGCCAGCAGACCCGTTTCGACTGGGGGGGGACCCGGGGAGCTGTTTTTT. Translated: CASRPVSTGGGPGELFF.